This T cell receptor (beta chain) stems from a study of control samples from healthy donors and cancer patients (dated by TCRdb to 2018 to 2020). Notes on this clone: It has no known antigen specificity. No base-level quality is on record; no much larger clone is a single base apart.

CDR3 length: 13 amino acids, cysteine to phenylalanine. Only the CDR3 region is kept as DNA, spanning 39 bases read in frame from base 1. The junction carries 12 bases between V and J, which are trimmed by 6 bases and 3 bases respectively. Looking up the germline V gene (reference sequence) yields CDR1 LNHDA and CDR2 SQIVND. Receptors were amplified or captured by the immunoSEQ multiplex PCR assay. TCRdb took over this immuneACCESS table, retaining in-frame rearrangements with V and J assigned. Such tables are incomplete; in checked studies, under half of the missing clones stem from an unresolved V gene, and the remainder is unexplained. The sample data list some 130,000 clones, and 80% to 95% of these were observed just once. The ten largest clones capture 2% to 3% of the sample.

The receptor comes from a man between 35 and 55 years old in good health. Sequenced sample: blood. Recombination joined TRBV19 with TRBJ2-7, and the D gene may be TRBD1, 6 bases matching. The nucleotide sequence is given as TGTGCCAGTAGCCGCGGACAGCGCTACGAGCAGTACTTC. Its product reads: CASSRGQRYEQYF.